This entry describes one T cell receptor beta chain. Original processing notes: How many nucleated cells were present was estimated from reference gene primer amplification. The method was immunoSEQ multiplex PCR; TCRdb's version includes in-frame clones alone and lacks a portion of them. V and J calls plus clone size are reproduced from that table; the DNA served to infer D and trimming. The sample comprises 100,000 to 150,000 clones, approximately 80% of which are singletons, and 37% rests with the top ten. The V gene's germline CDR1 is KGHSH and CDR2 LQKENI. The CDR3 loop spans 13 amino acids. V lost 4 bases to trimming and J lost 3 bases; unmatched junction nucleotides: 3. This entry comes from a study of blood T cell repertoires in COVID-19. On the study more broadly: Samples representing acute and convalescent COVID-19 were sourced from the United States, Italy and Spain. PBMCs, B-cell-depleted T cells, or T cells provided the cDNA or gDNA that made up the material.

The sequenced material came from peripheral blood. The clonotype comes from a man between 40 and 49 years old with active or convalescent COVID-19. J is TRBJ2-7 and V is TRBV18; 7 bases are a match to TRBD1. CDR3 region: CASSLGTDYEQYF. CDR3 sequence (DNA): TGTGCCAGCTCACTCGGGACAGACTACGAGCAGTACTTC.